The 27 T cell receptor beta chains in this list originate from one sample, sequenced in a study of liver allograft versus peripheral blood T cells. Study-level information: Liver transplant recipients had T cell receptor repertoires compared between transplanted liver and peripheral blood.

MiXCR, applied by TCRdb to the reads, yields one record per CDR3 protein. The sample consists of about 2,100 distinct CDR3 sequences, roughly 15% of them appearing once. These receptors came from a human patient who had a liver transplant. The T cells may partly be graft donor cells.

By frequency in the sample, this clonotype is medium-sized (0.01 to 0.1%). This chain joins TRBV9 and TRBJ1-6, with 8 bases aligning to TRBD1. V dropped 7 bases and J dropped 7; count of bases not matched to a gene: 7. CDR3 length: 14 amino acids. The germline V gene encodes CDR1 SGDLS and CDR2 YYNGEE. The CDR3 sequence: CASSGGSWNSPLHF. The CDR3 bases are TGTGCCAGCTCAGGGGGCTCGTGGAATTCACCCCTCCACTTT.

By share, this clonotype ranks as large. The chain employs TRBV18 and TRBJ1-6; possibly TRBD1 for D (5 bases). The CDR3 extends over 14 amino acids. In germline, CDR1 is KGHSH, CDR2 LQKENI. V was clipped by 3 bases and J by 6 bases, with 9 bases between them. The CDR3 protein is CASSPPGGNSPLHF. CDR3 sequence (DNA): TGTGCCAGCTCACCTCCGGGGGGTAATTCACCCCTCCACTTT.

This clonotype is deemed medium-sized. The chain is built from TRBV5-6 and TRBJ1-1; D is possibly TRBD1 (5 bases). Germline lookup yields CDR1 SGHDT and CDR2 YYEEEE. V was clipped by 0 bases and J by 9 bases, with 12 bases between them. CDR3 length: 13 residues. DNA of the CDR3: TGTGCCAGCAGCTTGGCCGACGGGGCCCAAGCTTTCTTT. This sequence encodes CASSLADGAQAFF. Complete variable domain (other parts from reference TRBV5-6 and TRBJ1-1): DAGVTQSPTHLIKTRGQQVTLRCSPKSGHDTVSWYQQALGQGPQFIFQYYEEEERQRGNFPDRFSGHQFPNYSSELNVNALLLGDSALYLCASSLADGAQAFFGQGTRLTVV.

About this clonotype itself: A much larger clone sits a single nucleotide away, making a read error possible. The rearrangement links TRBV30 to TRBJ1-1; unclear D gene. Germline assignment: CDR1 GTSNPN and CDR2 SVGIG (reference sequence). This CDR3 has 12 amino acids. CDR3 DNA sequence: TGTGCCTGGGGGCGACCGAACACTAAAGCTTTCTTT. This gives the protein CAWGRPNTKAFF.

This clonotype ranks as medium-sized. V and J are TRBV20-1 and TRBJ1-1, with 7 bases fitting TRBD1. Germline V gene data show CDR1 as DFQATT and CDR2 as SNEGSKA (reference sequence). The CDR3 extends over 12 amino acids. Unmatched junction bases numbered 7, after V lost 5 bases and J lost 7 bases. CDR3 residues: CSAPRTGFEAFF. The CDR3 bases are TGCAGTGCTCCTAGGACAGGTTTTGAAGCTTTCTTT.

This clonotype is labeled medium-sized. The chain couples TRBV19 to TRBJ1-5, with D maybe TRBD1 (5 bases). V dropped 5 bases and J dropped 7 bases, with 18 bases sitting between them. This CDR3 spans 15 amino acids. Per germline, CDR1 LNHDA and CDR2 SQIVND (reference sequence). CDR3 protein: CASSWGLGTWQPQHF. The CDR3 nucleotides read TGTGCCAGTAGTTGGGGCCTGGGAACTTGGCAGCCCCAGCATTTT.

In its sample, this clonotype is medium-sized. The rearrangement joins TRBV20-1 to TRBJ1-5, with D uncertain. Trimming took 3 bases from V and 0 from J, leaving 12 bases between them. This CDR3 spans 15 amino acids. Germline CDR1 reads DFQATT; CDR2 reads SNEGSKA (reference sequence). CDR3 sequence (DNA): TGCAGTGCTAGTTCTATTACTCGTAGCAATCAGCCCCAGCATTTT. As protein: CSASSITRSNQPQHF.

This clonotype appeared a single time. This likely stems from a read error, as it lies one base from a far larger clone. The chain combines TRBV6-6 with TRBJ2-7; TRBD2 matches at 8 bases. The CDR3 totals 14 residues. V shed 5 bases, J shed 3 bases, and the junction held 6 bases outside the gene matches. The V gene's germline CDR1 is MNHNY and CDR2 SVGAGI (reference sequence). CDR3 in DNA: TGTGCCAGCAGTCCGGGACTAGGGGTCTACGAGCAGTACTTC. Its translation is CASSPGLGVYEQYF.

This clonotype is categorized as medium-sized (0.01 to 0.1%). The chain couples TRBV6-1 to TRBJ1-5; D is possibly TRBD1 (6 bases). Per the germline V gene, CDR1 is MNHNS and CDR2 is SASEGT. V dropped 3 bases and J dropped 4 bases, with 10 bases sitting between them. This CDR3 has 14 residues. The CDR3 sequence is CASSETGLNQPQHF. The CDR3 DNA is TGTGCCAGCAGTGAGACAGGTCTGAATCAGCCCCAGCATTTT.

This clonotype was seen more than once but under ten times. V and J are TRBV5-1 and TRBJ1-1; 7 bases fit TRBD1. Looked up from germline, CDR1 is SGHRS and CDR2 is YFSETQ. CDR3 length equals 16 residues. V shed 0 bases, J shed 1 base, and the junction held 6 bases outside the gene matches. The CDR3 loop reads CASSLGETGRNTEAFF. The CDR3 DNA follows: TGCGCCAGCAGCTTGGGGGAGACAGGGCGGAACACTGAAGCTTTCTTT.

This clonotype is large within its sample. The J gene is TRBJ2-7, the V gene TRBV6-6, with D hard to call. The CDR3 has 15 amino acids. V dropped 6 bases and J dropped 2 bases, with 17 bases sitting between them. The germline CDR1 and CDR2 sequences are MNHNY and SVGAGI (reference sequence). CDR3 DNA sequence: TGTGCCAGCAGGGATGCACGGTCCCCGCCCTACGAGCAGTACTTC. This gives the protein CASRDARSPPYEQYF.

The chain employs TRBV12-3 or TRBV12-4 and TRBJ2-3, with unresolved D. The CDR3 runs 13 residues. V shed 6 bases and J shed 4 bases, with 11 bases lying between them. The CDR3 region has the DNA TGTGCCAGCAGACGGATTCGGGCAGATACGCAGTATTTT. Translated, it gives CASRRIRADTQYF.

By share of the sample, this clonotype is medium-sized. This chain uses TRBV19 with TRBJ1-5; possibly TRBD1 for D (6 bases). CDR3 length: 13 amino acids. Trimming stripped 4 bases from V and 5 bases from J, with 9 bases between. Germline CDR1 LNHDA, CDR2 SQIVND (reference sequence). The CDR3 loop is CASSTGHHQPQHF. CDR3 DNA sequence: TGTGCCAGTAGTACGGGACATCATCAGCCCCAGCATTTT.

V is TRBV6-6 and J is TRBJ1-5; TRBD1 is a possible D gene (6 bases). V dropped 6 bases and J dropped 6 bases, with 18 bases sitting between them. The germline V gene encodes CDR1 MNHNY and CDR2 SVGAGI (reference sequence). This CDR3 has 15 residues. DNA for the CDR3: TGTGCCAGCAGGGATGCACAGGGCGTGAGTCAGCCCCAGCATTTT. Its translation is CASRDAQGVSQPQHF.

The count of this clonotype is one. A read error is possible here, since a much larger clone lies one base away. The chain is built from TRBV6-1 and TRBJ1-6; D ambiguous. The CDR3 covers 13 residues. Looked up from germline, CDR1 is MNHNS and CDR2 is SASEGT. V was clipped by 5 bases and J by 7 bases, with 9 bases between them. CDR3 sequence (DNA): TGTGCCAGCAGTACCCAGAGCAATTCACCCCTCCACTTT. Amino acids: CASSTQSNSPLHF.

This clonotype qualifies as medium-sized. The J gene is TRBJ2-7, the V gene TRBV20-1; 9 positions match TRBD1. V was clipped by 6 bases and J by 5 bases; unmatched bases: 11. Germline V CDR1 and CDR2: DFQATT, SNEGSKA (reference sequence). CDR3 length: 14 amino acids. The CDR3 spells CSASPGQGLNEQYF. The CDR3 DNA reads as TGCAGTGCGAGTCCGGGACAGGGACTAAACGAGCAGTACTTC.

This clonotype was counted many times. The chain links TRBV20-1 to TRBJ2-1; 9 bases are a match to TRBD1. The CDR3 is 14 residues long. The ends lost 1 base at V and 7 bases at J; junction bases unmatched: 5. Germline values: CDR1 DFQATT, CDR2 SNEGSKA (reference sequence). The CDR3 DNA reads TGCAGTGCTAGAGGGGGGACAGGGTGGAATGAGCAGTTCTTC. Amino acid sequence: CSARGGTGWNEQFF.

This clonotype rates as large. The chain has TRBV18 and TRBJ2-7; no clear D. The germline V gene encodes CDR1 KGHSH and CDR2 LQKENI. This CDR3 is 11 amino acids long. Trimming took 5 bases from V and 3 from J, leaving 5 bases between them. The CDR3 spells CASSSVYEQYF. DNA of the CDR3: TGTGCCAGCTCATCAGTCTACGAGCAGTACTTC.

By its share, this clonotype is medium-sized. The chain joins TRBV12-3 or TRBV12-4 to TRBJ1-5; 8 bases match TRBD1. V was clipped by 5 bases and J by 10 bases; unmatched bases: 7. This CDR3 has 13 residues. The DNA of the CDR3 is TGTGCCAGCAGTAGGACAGGGATAGAACCCCAGCATTTT. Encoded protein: CASSRTGIEPQHF.

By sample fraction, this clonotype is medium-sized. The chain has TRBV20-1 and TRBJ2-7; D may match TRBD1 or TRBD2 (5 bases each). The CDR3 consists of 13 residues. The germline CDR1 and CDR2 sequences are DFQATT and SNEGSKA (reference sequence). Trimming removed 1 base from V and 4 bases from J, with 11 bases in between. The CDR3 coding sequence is TGCAGTGCTAGAGGGGCAGGGACGTACGAGCAGTACTTC. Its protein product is CSARGAGTYEQYF.

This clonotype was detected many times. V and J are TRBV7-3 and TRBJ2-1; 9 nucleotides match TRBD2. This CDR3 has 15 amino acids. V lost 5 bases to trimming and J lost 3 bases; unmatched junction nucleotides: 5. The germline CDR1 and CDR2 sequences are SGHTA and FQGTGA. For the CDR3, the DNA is TGTGCCAGCAGCCGCCTAGCGGGGAGCTACAATGAGCAGTTCTTC. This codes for CASSRLAGSYNEQFF.

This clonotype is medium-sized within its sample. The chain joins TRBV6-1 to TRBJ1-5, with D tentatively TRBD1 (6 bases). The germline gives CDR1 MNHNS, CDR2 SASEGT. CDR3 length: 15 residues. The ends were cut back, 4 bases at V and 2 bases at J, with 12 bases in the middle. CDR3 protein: CASSAGVRGNQPQHF. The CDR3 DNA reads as TGTGCCAGCAGTGCAGGGGTGAGGGGCAATCAGCCCCAGCATTTT.

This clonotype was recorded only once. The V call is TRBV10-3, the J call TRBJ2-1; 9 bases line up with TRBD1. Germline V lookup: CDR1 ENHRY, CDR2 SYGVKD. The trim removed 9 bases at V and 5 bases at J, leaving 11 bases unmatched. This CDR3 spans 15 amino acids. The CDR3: CAIRGTGGAHNEQFF. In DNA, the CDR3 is TGTGCCATACGTGGAACAGGGGGCGCCCACAATGAGCAGTTCTTC.

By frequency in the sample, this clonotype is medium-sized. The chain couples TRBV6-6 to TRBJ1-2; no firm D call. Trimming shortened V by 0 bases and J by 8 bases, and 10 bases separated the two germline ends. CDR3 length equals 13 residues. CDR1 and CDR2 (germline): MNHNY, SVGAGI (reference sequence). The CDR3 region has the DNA TGTGCCAGCAGTTACTCGGGTTTTCGCGGCTACACCTTC. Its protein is CASSYSGFRGYTF.

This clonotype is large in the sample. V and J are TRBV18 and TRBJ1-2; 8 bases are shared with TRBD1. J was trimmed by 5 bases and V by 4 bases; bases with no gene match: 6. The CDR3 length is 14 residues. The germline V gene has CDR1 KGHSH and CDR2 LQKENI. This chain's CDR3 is CASSRGQEGYGYTF. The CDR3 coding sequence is TGTGCCAGCTCACGGGGACAGGAGGGGTATGGCTACACCTTC.

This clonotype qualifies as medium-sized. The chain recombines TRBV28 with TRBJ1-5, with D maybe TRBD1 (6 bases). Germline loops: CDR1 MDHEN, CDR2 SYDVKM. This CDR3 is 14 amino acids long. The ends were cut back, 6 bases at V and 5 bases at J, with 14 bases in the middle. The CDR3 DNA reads TGTGCCAGCAGCCCAGCGGGGGGCGATCAGCCCCAGCATTTT. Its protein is CASSPAGGDQPQHF.

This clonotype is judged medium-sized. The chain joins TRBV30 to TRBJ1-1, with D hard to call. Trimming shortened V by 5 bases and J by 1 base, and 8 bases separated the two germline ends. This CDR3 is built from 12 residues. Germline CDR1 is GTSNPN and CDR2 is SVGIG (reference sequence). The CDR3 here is CAWGRPNTEAFF. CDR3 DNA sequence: TGTGCCTGGGGGCGACCGAACACTGAAGCTTTCTTT.